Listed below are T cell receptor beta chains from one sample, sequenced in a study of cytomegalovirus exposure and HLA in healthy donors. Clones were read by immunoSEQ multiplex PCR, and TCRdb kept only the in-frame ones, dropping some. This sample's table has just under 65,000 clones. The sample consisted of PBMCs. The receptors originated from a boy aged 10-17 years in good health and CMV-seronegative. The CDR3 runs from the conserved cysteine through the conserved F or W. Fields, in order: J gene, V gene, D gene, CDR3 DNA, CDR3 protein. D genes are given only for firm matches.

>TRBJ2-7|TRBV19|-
TGTGCCAGTAGTATAGGAACAGGGCCCTACGAGCAGTACTTC
CASSIGTGPYEQYF
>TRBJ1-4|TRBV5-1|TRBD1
TGCGCCAGCAGCTCGACAGGGACTAATGAAAAACTGTTTTTT
CASSSTGTNEKLFF
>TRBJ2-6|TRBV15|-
TGTGCCACCAGCAGTGGGGGGACTGGGGCCAACGTCCTGACTTTC
CATSSGGTGANVLTF
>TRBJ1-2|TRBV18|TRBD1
TGTGCCAGCTCCCCTCGGGGGACAGTCTATGGCTACACCTTC
CASSPRGTVYGYTF
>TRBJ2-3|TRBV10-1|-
TGCGCCAGCAGTGAGGCGGCAGATACGCAGTATTTT
CASSEAADTQYF
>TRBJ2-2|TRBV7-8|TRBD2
TGTGCCAGCAGCTTAGAGGGACTAGCGGGGATTGCAGGCGGGGAGCTGTTTTTT
CASSLEGLAGIAGGELFF
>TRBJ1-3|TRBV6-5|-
TGTGCCAGCAGTTACTCACTGCGAGACTCTGGAAACACCATATATTTT
CASSYSLRDSGNTIYF
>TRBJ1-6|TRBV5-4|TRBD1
TGTGCCAGCAGCTTGGGGGGGACAGTCAATTCACCCCTCCACTTT
CASSLGGTVNSPLHF
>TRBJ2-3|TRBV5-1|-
TGCGCCAGCAGCTTGGGCGGATCTTCGGGCACAGATACGCAGTATTTT
CASSLGGSSGTDTQYF
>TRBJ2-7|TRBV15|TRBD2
TGTGCCACCAGCAGAGAGGGACTAGGGTTTGCCGAGCAGTACTTC
CATSREGLGFAEQYF
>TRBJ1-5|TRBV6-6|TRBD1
TGTGCCAGCAGGGGACAGGGTCGGAGCAATCAGCCCCAGCATTTT
CASRGQGRSNQPQHF
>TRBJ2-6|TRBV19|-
TGTGCCAGTAGTATATTGGGGCAACGAACTGGGGCCAACGTCCTGACTTTC
CASSILGQRTGANVLTF